A single sample is the source of the 25 T cell receptor beta chains below, sequenced in a study of T-cell memory formation after mild COVID-19. TCRdb called the 5' RACE reads again in MiXCR, with one record for every CDR3 protein. The sample includes about 130,000 distinct CDR3 sequences, 5% to 6.5% of them seen just once. The sample consisted of PBMCs or a T cell subset sorted from them (not recorded which). The receptors shown here come from an adult woman who had mild COVID-19 (a few samples of this study predate the infection). Cell type and time point are not known.

At least ten counts were recorded for this clonotype. This sequence joins TRBV7-2 and TRBJ2-1; D might be TRBD2 (5 bases). The CDR3 is made up of 13 amino acids. The germline V and J ends were trimmed by 2 bases and 7 bases, with 9 bases remaining between them. Germline V gene data show CDR1 as SGHTA and CDR2 as FQGNSA. The CDR3 loop is CASSLTRGNEQFF. CDR3 sequence (DNA): TGTGCCAGCAGCTTAACCCGCGGGAATGAGCAGTTCTTC.

This clonotype occurred a few times. The chain joins TRBV24-1 to TRBJ1-2; possible D gene TRBD1, 6 bases. V was trimmed by 4 bases and J by 8 bases, leaving 13 bases between them. This CDR3 is built from 13 residues. CDR1 and CDR2 from the germline V gene are KGHDR and SFDVKD. CDR3 protein: CATSERGARGYTF. DNA of the CDR3: TGTGCCACCAGTGAGAGGGGGGCGCGGGGCTACACCTTC.

This clonotype was recorded many times. The chain carries TRBV12-3 or TRBV12-4 and TRBJ1-5, with D possibly TRBD1 on 5 matching bases. The V and J ends lost 3 bases and 1 base respectively, with 10 bases between them. The CDR3 consists of 15 residues. CDR3 DNA sequence: TGTGCCAGCAGTTTGGAGGGGTACAGCAATCAGCCCCAGCATTTT. Amino acid sequence: CASSLEGYSNQPQHF.

This clonotype came up a few times. The chain uses TRBV9 and TRBJ2-3, with D tentatively TRBD1 or TRBD2 (5 bases each). The CDR3 is 14 residues long. V was clipped by 4 bases and J by 2 bases, with 11 bases between them. Per germline, CDR1 SGDLS and CDR2 YYNGEE. CDR3 nucleotides: TGTGCCAGCAGCCGAGGGACCGCCACAGATACGCAGTATTTT. Translation gives CASSRGTATDTQYF.

The chain employs TRBV9 and TRBJ1-2; 11 bases line up with TRBD1. This CDR3 is 13 amino acids long. The V and J ends lost 2 bases and 7 bases, in that order; junction bases with no gene match: 1. Germline values: CDR1 SGDLS, CDR2 YYNGEE. CDR3 nucleotide sequence: TGTGCCAGCAGCGTTGGGACAGGGGGTGGCTACACCTTC. This translates into CASSVGTGGGYTF.

The rearrangement links TRBV4-2 to TRBJ1-5; TRBD1 matches at 7 bases. CDR1 and CDR2 (germline): LGHNA, YNFKEQ. J was trimmed by 2 bases and V by 6 bases; bases with no gene match: 4. The CDR3 loop spans 14 amino acids. The CDR3 sequence: CASRKTGGNQPQHF. CDR3 nucleotides: TGTGCCAGCAGGAAAACAGGGGGCAATCAGCCCCAGCATTTT.

Comment on this clonotype: Just one base apart from a much larger clone, this may be a read error. V is TRBV29-1 and J is TRBJ2-1; the match to TRBD1 covers 7 bases. Germline V CDR1 and CDR2: SQVTM, ANQGSEA. The CDR3 is made up of 13 amino acids. The CDR3 nucleotides read TGCAGCGTTAGGGGGCTGTCCTACAAGGAGCAGTTCTTC. Translating gives CSVRGLSYKEQFF.

This rearrangement joins TRBV5-1 to TRBJ2-5, with D hard to call. The CDR3 is made up of 16 amino acids. V lost 4 bases and J 2 bases, leaving 18 bases between the germline ends. Germline CDR1 is SGHRS and CDR2 is YFSETQ. The CDR3 loop reads CASSPSVYGGQETQYF. The CDR3, as DNA: TGCGCCAGCAGCCCATCGGTGTACGGTGGGCAAGAGACCCAGTACTTC.

Only a few counts were recorded for this clonotype. This sequence joins TRBV25-1 and TRBJ2-7; D uncertain. The CDR3 loop spans 11 amino acids. The V and J ends lost 4 bases and 7 bases respectively, with 8 bases between them. Germline lookup yields CDR1 MGHDK and CDR2 SYGVNS. This CDR3 reads CASSAYREQYF. For the CDR3, the DNA is TGTGCCAGCAGTGCCTACAGAGAGCAGTACTTC.

This clonotype turned up a few times. The J gene is TRBJ2-7, the V gene TRBV12-3 or TRBV12-4; possibly TRBD1 for D (5 bases). V lost 3 bases to trimming and J lost 6 bases, with 18 bases between them. The CDR3 sequence is 15 residues long. The CDR3 bases are TGTGCCAGCAGTTTTGATAGGGGCCCAAAAGGCGAGCAGTACTTC. Protein sequence: CASSFDRGPKGEQYF.

V is TRBV12-3 or TRBV12-4 and J is TRBJ2-3; D gene uncertain. This CDR3 has 15 amino acids. Trimming left V 5 bases short and J 0 bases short, with 12 bases between. The CDR3 region has the DNA TGTGCCAGCAGTCCTCCCCGCGCAAGCACAGATACGCAGTATTTT. It yields the protein CASSPPRASTDTQYF.

This clonotype came up many times. The genes are TRBV7-9 and TRBJ2-1; tentatively, D is TRBD2 (6 bases). Deletions cut 3 bases from V and 5 bases from J, with 23 bases between. The germline gives CDR1 SEHNR, CDR2 FQNEAQ (reference sequence). The CDR3 length is 18 residues. The CDR3 loop is CASSFGRGVGSWDNEQFF. The DNA of the CDR3 is TGTGCCAGCAGCTTCGGCCGCGGGGTAGGCAGTTGGGACAATGAGCAGTTCTTC.

This clonotype was counted at least ten times. This chain connects TRBV6-5 to TRBJ1-2; D is possibly TRBD1 (6 bases). Germline assignment: CDR1 MNHEY and CDR2 SVGAGI. The CDR3 is made up of 17 amino acids. V lost 8 bases to trimming and J lost 2 bases, with 24 bases between them. Here the CDR3 reads CASRAGLRRGFNYGYTF. Here the CDR3 DNA reads TGTGCCAGCCGGGCGGGTCTTCGGAGGGGGTTCAACTATGGCTACACCTTC.

The chain couples TRBV5-5 to TRBJ2-2, with D perhaps TRBD1 (7 bases). Germline V gene data show CDR1 as SGHKS and CDR2 as YYEKEE (reference sequence). The CDR3 totals 16 residues. V dropped 4 bases and J dropped 2 bases, with 15 bases sitting between them. The CDR3 spells CASSAGQMANTGELFF. The CDR3 nucleotides are TGTGCCAGCAGCGCGGGACAGATGGCAAACACCGGGGAGCTGTTTTTT.

The CDR3 region is CASSRGAVETQYF. CDR3 bases: TGTGCCAGCAGCCGGGGAGCTGTAGAGACCCAGTACTTC. This chain links TRBV7-2 with TRBJ2-5, with a possible D match to TRBD2 (5 bases). CDR1 is SGHTA, CDR2 FQGNSA, per germline. The V gene lost 5 bases and the J gene lost 4 bases, with 11 bases spanning the gap. The CDR3 spans 13 residues.

This clonotype was found a few times. The chain links TRBV27 to TRBJ2-1, with D maybe TRBD2 (5 bases). V lost 6 bases and J lost 6, with 12 bases in between. Germline V gene data show CDR1 as MNHEY and CDR2 as SMNVEV (reference sequence). The CDR3 spans 13 residues. In nucleotides, the CDR3 is TGTGCCAGCAGGAGGGTAGCAGGCAATGAGCAGTTCTTC. Its translation: CASRRVAGNEQFF.

Ten or more counts support this clonotype. The chain joins TRBV9 to TRBJ2-5, with TRBD2 matching 11 bases. Trimming at V came to 3 bases and at J to 4 bases, leaving 5 bases not matched to a gene. CDR3 length: 15 residues. Germline V gene lookup returns CDR1 SGDLS and CDR2 YYNGEE. CDR3 DNA sequence: TGTGCCAGCAGCGGTAGCGGGAGGGCCGGAGAGACCCAGTACTTC. Translated: CASSGSGRAGETQYF.

CDR3 in DNA: TGCGCCAGCAGCCATTCAGGGGCGGCCTATGGCTACACCTTC. Its protein is CASSHSGAAYGYTF. The V and J genes are TRBV4-3 and TRBJ1-2; tentatively, D is TRBD1 (6 bases). The CDR3 consists of 14 residues. Trimming took 3 bases from V and 4 from J, leaving 12 bases between them. Germline values: CDR1 LGHNA, CDR2 YSLEER.

This clonotype has only a few counts. The rearrangement links TRBV7-8 to TRBJ1-1; TRBD1 is a possible D gene (5 bases). CDR3 length equals 13 residues. Germline CDR1 SGHVS, CDR2 FQNEAQ. The V and J ends lost 7 bases and 2 bases respectively, with 11 bases between them. The CDR3 DNA follows: TGTGCCAGCATACCGGGGGGAAACACTGAAGCTTTCTTT. Translating gives CASIPGGNTEAFF.

The chain is built from TRBV7-3 and TRBJ2-1; D perhaps matches TRBD1 (5 bases). Trimming took off 6 bases at V and 8 bases at J, with 14 bases between the two ends. Germline CDR1 reads SGHTA; CDR2 reads FQGTGA. This CDR3 is built from 13 residues. This CDR3 is CASRGGAIDEQFF. DNA for the CDR3: TGTGCCAGCAGGGGTGGGGCCATTGATGAGCAGTTCTTC.

The genes are TRBV7-8 and TRBJ2-7; possible D gene TRBD2, 6 bases. Germline V gene data show CDR1 as SGHVS and CDR2 as FQNEAQ. Trimming cost V 5 bases and J 6 bases, with 14 bases left between them. There are 13 residues in the CDR3. The CDR3 reads CASSGRGGGEQYF. CDR3 DNA: TGTGCCAGCAGCGGTAGGGGAGGAGGCGAGCAGTACTTC.

In DNA, the CDR3 is TGTGCCAGCAGCCTCGGGAATAACTACGAGCAGTACTTC. Translation gives CASSLGNNYEQYF. The V call is TRBV11-2, the J call TRBJ2-7; D is possibly TRBD2 (5 bases). The germline V and J ends were trimmed by 5 bases and 3 bases, with 11 bases remaining between them. Germline lookup yields CDR1 SGHAT and CDR2 FQNNGV. The CDR3 has 13 amino acids.

Only a few counts were recorded for this clonotype. The chain has TRBV12-3 or TRBV12-4 and TRBJ1-1; D unclear. Between the trimmed V and J ends, which lost 1 base and 8 bases, there was a span of 5 bases. The CDR3 spans 11 residues. The DNA for the CDR3 is TGTGCCAGCAGTTTAGGGGGAGAAGCTTTCTTT. Protein: CASSLGGEAFF.

This clonotype was seen a few times. This chain joins TRBV5-6 and TRBJ2-5; unclear D gene. The CDR3 consists of 12 residues. Germline assignment: CDR1 SGHDT and CDR2 YYEEEE. V was pared by 1 base and J by 5 bases, with 6 bases between. The CDR3 DNA is TGTGCCAGCAGCTTGCAGCAGGAGACCCAGTACTTC. Its protein product is CASSLQQETQYF. Looking up the rest from reference TRBV5-6 and TRBJ2-5 gives the full variable domain: DAGVTQSPTHLIKTRGQQVTLRCSPKSGHDTVSWYQQALGQGPQFIFQYYEEEERQRGNFPDRFSGHQFPNYSSELNVNALLLGDSALYLCASSLQQETQYFGPGTRLLVL.

This clonotype was picked up many times. The chain has TRBV6-5 and TRBJ1-5; perhaps TRBD1 as D (5 bases). The CDR3 sequence is 13 residues long. Germline values: CDR1 MNHEY, CDR2 SVGAGI. V dropped 8 bases and J dropped 11 bases, with 19 bases sitting between them. CDR3 coding DNA: TGTGCCAGCCGGGGTTGGGACGCGGGGTCCCAGCATTTT. Protein: CASRGWDAGSQHF.